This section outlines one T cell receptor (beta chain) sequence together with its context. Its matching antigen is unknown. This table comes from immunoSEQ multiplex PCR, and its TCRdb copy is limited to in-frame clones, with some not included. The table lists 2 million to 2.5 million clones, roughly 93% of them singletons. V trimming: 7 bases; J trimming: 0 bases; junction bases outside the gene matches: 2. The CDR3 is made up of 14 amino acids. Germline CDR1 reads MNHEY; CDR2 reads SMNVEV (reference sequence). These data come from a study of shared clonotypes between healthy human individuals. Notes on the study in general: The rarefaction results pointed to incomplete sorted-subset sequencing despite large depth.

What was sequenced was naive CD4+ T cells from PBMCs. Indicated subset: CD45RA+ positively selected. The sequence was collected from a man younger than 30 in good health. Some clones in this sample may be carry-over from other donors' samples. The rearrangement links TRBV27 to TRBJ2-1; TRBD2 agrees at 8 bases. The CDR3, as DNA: TGTGCCAGCAATAGCGGGATCTCCTACAATGAGCAGTTCTTC. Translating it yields CASNSGISYNEQFF.